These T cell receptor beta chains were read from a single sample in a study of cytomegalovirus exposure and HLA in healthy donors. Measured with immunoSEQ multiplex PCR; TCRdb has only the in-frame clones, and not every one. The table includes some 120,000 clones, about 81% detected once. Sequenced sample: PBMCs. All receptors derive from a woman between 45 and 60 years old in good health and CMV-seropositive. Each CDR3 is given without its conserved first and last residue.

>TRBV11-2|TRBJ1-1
ASSPREGRTEAF
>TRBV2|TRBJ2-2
ASSERLADNTGELF
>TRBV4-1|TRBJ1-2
ASSLDPGQHYGYT
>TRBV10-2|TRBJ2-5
ASTPLLREGEETQY
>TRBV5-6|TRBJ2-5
ASSSPLAGGHSTQETQY
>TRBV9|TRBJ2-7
ASSVGSDSYEQY
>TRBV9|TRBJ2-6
ASSVLGAGANVLT
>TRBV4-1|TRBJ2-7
ASSPGLAGVYEQY
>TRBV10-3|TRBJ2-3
AISGGVGATDTQY
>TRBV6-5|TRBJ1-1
ASSSGQPTSAF
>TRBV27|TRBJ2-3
ASSPRTSGRGEQY
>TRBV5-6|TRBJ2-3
ASSQGQGATLYTDTQY
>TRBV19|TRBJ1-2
ASSQVPMDGYT
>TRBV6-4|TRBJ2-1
ASSELLAGAPVGLYNEQF
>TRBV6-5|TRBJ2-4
ASSRAQGLGIQY
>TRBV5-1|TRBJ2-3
ASSLSGGAADTQY
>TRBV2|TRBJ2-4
ASSVEYSGNIQY
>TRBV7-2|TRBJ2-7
ASSSGQGPIYEQY
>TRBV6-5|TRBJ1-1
ASSYFTGNTEAF
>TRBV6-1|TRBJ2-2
ASSRVTGELF
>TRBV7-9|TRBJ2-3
ASTYGGDTQY
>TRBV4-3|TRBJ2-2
ASKGQYSNTGELF
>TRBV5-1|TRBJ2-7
ASSLDNYEQY
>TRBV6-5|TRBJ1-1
ASRQGRAIEAF
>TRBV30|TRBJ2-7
AWGGPTYEQY
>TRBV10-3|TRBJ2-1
ATGTSGAAYNEQF
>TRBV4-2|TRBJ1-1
ASSQELTTLDTEAF
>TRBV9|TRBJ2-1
ASSVASGAYNEQF
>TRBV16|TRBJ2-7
ASSQFETVPLREQY
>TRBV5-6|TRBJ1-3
ASSLGGMNTIY
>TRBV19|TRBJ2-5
ASRSGGLETQY
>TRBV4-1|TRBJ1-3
ASSQIPLQGAIRNTIY
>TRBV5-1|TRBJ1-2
ASSSRGGMVSYYGYT
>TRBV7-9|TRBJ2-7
ASSSPQDSGGGEQY
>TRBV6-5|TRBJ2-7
ASSGGDEQY
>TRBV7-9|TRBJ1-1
ASSSAPRGKGPEAF
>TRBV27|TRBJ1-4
ASRDRDIGEKLF
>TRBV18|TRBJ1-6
ASSPPGGNSPLH
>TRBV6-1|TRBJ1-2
ASSQDTTYGYT
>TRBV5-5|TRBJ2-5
ASSSSDRETQY
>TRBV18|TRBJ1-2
ASSRDTGVNYGYT
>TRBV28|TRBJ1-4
ASNSPGAGGLDEKLF
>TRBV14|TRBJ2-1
ASSPRTAGEQF
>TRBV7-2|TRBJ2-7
ASSLVVSSGSYEQY
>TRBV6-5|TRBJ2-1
ASSSIRRSHEQF
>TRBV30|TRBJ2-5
AWSVQGRETQY
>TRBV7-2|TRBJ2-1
ASTRTSGRHEQF
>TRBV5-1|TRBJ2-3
ASSLAGGPADTQY
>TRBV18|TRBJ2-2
ASSSGQGNTGELF
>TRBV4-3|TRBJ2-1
ASSQEHSGGNEQF
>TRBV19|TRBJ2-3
ASSKARSSTDTQY
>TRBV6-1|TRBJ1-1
ASSEARSRGLYWDTEAF
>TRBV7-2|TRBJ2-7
ASSLSWTRVYEQY
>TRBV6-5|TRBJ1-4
ASSYSWGDDEKLF
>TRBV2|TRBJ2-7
ASSQQRRIYEQY